The 16 T cell receptor beta chains below were found in one sample sequenced in a study of cytomegalovirus exposure and HLA in healthy donors. The study ran its PCR with 60 Vbeta and 13 Jbeta primers. The data were produced by immunoSEQ multiplex PCR, yet TCRdb's version contains in-frame clones alone and is incomplete. This sample carries 95,000 to 150,000 clones, under 85% of them seen once, and the ten largest clones take roughly 13%. The sequenced material came from PBMCs. The receptors shown here come from a woman aged 40-49 years in good health and CMV-seropositive.

This clone has only one observation. In DNA form, the CDR3 reads TGTGCCAGCAGCTTAGGCGCGGGAGTGTTCACAGATACGCAGTATTTT. Its translation: CASSLGAGVFTDTQYF. This chain links TRBV7-2 with TRBJ2-3; 7 nucleotides match TRBD2. The CDR3 totals 16 residues. Germline V gives CDR1 SGHTA, CDR2 FQGNSA. Trimming took 1 base from V and 2 from J; bases not matched to a gene: 6.

The chain couples TRBV5-4 to TRBJ2-7; tentatively, D is TRBD2 (5 bases). Germline-derived CDR1 and CDR2 are SGHNT and YYREEE (reference sequence). V was shortened by 2 bases and J by 4 bases, with 16 bases between the two germline ends. The CDR3 contains 15 residues. The CDR3 DNA sequence: TGTGCCAGCAGCTTTCACTCCGGGGAAATATACGAGCAGTACTTC. It yields the protein CASSFHSGEIYEQYF.

The genes are TRBV7-6 and TRBJ2-7, with 15 bases that match TRBD2. Trimming took 5 bases from V and 6 from J; bases not matched to a gene: 8. The CDR3 has 16 amino acids. The germline gives CDR1 SGHVS, CDR2 FNYEAQ. CDR3 DNA sequence: TGTGCCAGCAGCCCGCGGACTAGCGGGAGGGCCCCCGAGCAGTACTTC. Protein: CASSPRTSGRAPEQYF.

The CDR3 DNA sequence: TGCAGTGCTAGTATGCGTGAGACCCAGTACTTC. Translated: CSASMRETQYF. The gene calls are TRBV20-1 and TRBJ2-5; no firm D call. Per the germline V gene, CDR1 is DFQATT and CDR2 is SNEGSKA (reference sequence). The ends were cut back, 3 bases at V and 5 bases at J, with 7 bases in the middle. The CDR3 is 11 residues long.

The rearrangement uses TRBV4-1 and TRBJ1-2, with D perhaps matching TRBD1 (6 bases). This CDR3 spans 15 amino acids. From germline, CDR1 is MGHRA and CDR2 YSYEKL. Trimming removed 4 bases from V and 5 bases from J, with 17 bases in between. This CDR3 is CASSPRDKGLYGYTF. As DNA, the CDR3 is TGCGCCAGCAGCCCACGGGACAAGGGCCTTTATGGCTACACCTTC.

The genes are TRBV6-1 and TRBJ1-2; D is undetermined. This CDR3 spans 13 amino acids. CDR1 is MNHNS, CDR2 SASEGT, per germline. V was pared by 1 base and J by 2 bases, with 5 bases between. The CDR3 coding sequence is TGTGCCAGCAGTGAAGACAGCAACTATGGCTACACCTTC. It specifies CASSEDSNYGYTF.

The chain uses TRBV6-1 and TRBJ1-5, with TRBD1 matching 10 bases. This CDR3 spans 15 amino acids. Germline CDR1 and CDR2: MNHNS and SASEGT. V was pared by 5 bases and J by 5 bases, with 6 bases of the junction left unmatched. CDR3 DNA sequence: TGTGCCAGCAGTTCCGGGACAGGGGCTGATCAGCCCCAGCATTTT. It specifies CASSSGTGADQPQHF.

This chain uses TRBV10-3 with TRBJ2-1; D is perhaps TRBD2 (6 bases). V lost 3 bases and J lost 7, with 10 bases in between. CDR3 length: 13 residues. Germline CDR1 and CDR2: ENHRY and SYGVKD. The CDR3 DNA reads as TGTGCCATCAGTGACGGGACTCTGAATGAGCAGTTCTTC. Amino acid sequence: CAISDGTLNEQFF.

The chain employs TRBV28 and TRBJ2-7; 7 bases are shared with TRBD1. The V segment lost 6 bases and the J segment 5 bases; nucleotides outside the gene matches: 4. This CDR3 region has 12 residues. Per germline, CDR1 MDHEN and CDR2 SYDVKM. In nucleotides, the CDR3 is TGTGCCAGCAGAACCACAGGGGACGAGCAGTACTTC. It is translated as CASRTTGDEQYF.

V is TRBV9 and J is TRBJ1-3; the D gene is possibly TRBD1 (6 bases). Trimming removed 0 bases at V and 0 bases at J, with 10 bases between. Germline V gene lookup returns CDR1 SGDLS and CDR2 YYNGEE. The CDR3 is 16 residues long. In nucleotides, the CDR3 is TGTGCCAGCAGCGTAGATTGGACAGCCTCTGGAAACACCATATATTTT. It yields the protein CASSVDWTASGNTIYF.

The chain carries TRBV6-5 and TRBJ1-4; TRBD1 might be the D (6 bases). V lost 9 bases to trimming and J lost 3 bases, with 11 bases between them. The CDR3 is 13 residues long. Germline CDR1 reads MNHEY; CDR2 reads SVGAGI. The DNA of the CDR3 is TGTGCCAGTGGGAGGGGGGCTAATGAAAAACTGTTTTTT. It specifies CASGRGANEKLFF.

A single count supports this clone. The chain links TRBV6-4 to TRBJ1-2, with D unclear. Germline V CDR1 and CDR2: MRHNA, SNTAGT. The length of the CDR3 is 17 residues. Trimming took 3 bases from V and 3 from J, leaving 20 bases between them. CDR3 bases: TGTGCCAGCAGTGAGCGTAGCATTCGGAACGTCGACTATGGCTACACCTTC. Its translation is CASSERSIRNVDYGYTF.

The chain recombines TRBV6-6 with TRBJ2-7, with 7 bases identical to TRBD2. This CDR3 region has 15 residues. V shed 6 bases, J shed 3 bases, and the junction held 11 bases outside the gene matches. Germline V CDR1 and CDR2: MNHNY, SVGAGI (reference sequence). The DNA for the CDR3 is TGTGCCAGCAGGTCCACAAGCGGGAAGAACTACGAGCAGTACTTC. It yields the protein CASRSTSGKNYEQYF.

For the CDR3, the DNA is TGTGCCAGCAGTGAAGGGCCAGGCGACGGCTACACCTTC. This gives the protein CASSEGPGDGYTF. J is TRBJ1-2 and V is TRBV2; D is ambiguous. Germline V CDR1 and CDR2: SNHLY, FYNNEI. Trimming took off 1 base at V and 8 bases at J, with 11 bases between the two ends. The CDR3 is 13 amino acids.

V is TRBV6-5 and J is TRBJ1-2; no clear D gene. The CDR3 loop spans 13 amino acids. Germline CDR1 is MNHEY and CDR2 is SVGAGI. Trimming removed 0 bases at V and 4 bases at J, with 6 bases between. This CDR3 reads CASSYSEGYGYTF. CDR3 in DNA: TGTGCCAGCAGTTACTCGGAGGGCTATGGCTACACCTTC.

The rearrangement links TRBV9 to TRBJ1-3; D is ambiguous. V shed 3 bases and J shed 4 bases, with 8 bases lying between them. This CDR3 has 13 residues. Germline V gene sequence: CDR1 SGDLS, CDR2 YYNGEE. In DNA, the CDR3 is TGTGCCAGCAGCGACCGCAGGGGAAACACCATATATTTT. This sequence encodes CASSDRRGNTIYF.